Presented here are 27 T cell receptor beta chains from one specimen sequenced in a study of blood T cell repertoires in COVID-19. Clones were read by immunoSEQ multiplex PCR, and TCRdb kept only the in-frame ones, dropping some. Among a few hundred thousand clones, roughly 90% were seen once, and the ten largest hold about 9.4%. Material for sequencing was PBMCs or T cells enriched from blood (not recorded which). Receptors were obtained from a man aged 18 to 29 with acute COVID-19.

The chain employs TRBV4-2 and TRBJ2-3; 10 bases map to TRBD2. V lost 8 bases and J lost 4; bases outside the gene matches: 12. This CDR3 has 16 amino acids. From germline, CDR1 is LGHNA and CDR2 YNFKEQ. CDR3 DNA: TGTGCCAGCGCTTATCGAATAGCGGGAGGATCAGATACGCAGTATTTT. Protein product: CASAYRIAGGSDTQYF.

This clone was detected once. The V call is TRBV4-1, the J call TRBJ1-5; 7 nucleotides align to TRBD1. The CDR3 consists of 16 residues. Germline CDR1 MGHRA, CDR2 YSYEKL. The junction had 9 bases not matched to a gene; V was cut back by 4 bases and J by 3 bases. CDR3 sequence (DNA): TGCGCCAGCAGCCTTGCCCCGGGACAGACCAATCAGCCCCAGCATTTT. Its translation: CASSLAPGQTNQPQHF.

The genes are TRBV5-5 and TRBJ2-7; 8 bases map to TRBD1. CDR1 SGHKS and CDR2 YYEKEE come from the germline V gene (reference sequence). This CDR3 is 14 amino acids long. The trim removed 3 bases at V and 1 base at J, leaving 3 bases unmatched. The CDR3 coding sequence is TGTGCCAGCAGCTGGACAGGGCTTTCCTACGAGCAGTACTTC. Amino acids: CASSWTGLSYEQYF. The full variable domain, completed using reference TRBV5-5 and TRBJ2-7, is DAGVTQSPTHLIKTRGQQVTLRCSPISGHKSVSWYQQVLGQGPQFIFQYYEKEERGRGNFPDRFSARQFPNYSSELNVNALLLGDSALYLCASSWTGLSYEQYFGPGTRLTVT.

V and J are TRBV7-9 and TRBJ2-2, with no clear D. The germline V and J ends were trimmed by 4 bases and 5 bases, with 8 bases remaining between them. CDR3 size: 13 residues. Germline V lookup: CDR1 SEHNR, CDR2 FQNEAQ (reference sequence). The CDR3 region has the DNA TGTGCCAGCAGCTCCGCCGGGACCGGGGAGCTGTTTTTT. This gives the protein CASSSAGTGELFF. Full variable domain (rest looked up from reference TRBV7-9 and TRBJ2-2): DTGVSQNPRHKITKRGQNVTFRCDPISEHNRLYWYRQTLGQGPEFLTYFQNEAQLEKSRLLSDRFSAERPKGSFSTLEIQRTEQGDSAMYLCASSSAGTGELFFGEGSRLTVL.

The chain employs TRBV25-1 and TRBJ2-7, with a weak D call TRBD1 (5 bases). Per germline, CDR1 MGHDK and CDR2 SYGVNS. V was shortened by 3 bases and J by 3 bases, with 12 bases between the two germline ends. The length of the CDR3 is 14 residues. The CDR3, as DNA: TGTGCCAGCAGTGACAGGGCTAACATCTACGAGCAGTACTTC. Its protein product is CASSDRANIYEQYF.

This chain links TRBV5-1 with TRBJ2-3, with TRBD2 matching 10 bases. CDR1 is SGHRS and CDR2 is YFSETQ in the germline V gene. This CDR3 region has 14 residues. The ends lost 5 bases at V and 2 bases at J; junction bases unmatched: 2. CDR3 sequence: CASRLAGITDTQYF. The DNA of the CDR3 is TGCGCCAGCAGACTAGCGGGGATCACAGATACGCAGTATTTT.

This clone appeared a single time. V and J are TRBV28 and TRBJ1-5; no definite D call. This CDR3 is built from 15 residues. V lost 4 bases, J lost 3 bases, and 13 bases lay in between. The germline V gene has CDR1 MDHEN and CDR2 SYDVKM. The DNA for the CDR3 is TGTGCCAGCAGTTCCGCTGTAATAGTCAATCAGCCCCAGCATTTT. It yields the protein CASSSAVIVNQPQHF.

The CDR3 DNA follows: TGCGCCAGCAGCTTGGCGGGAAACGAGCAGTACTTC. Amino acid sequence: CASSLAGNEQYF. The genes are TRBV5-1 and TRBJ2-7; the D gene is possibly TRBD2 (5 bases). There are 12 residues in the CDR3. Trimming took 0 bases from V and 5 from J, leaving 6 bases between them. Germline values: CDR1 SGHRS, CDR2 YFSETQ.

J is TRBJ2-5 and V is TRBV6-5, with D maybe TRBD1 (6 bases). Between the trimmed V and J ends, which lost 6 bases and 0 bases, there was a span of 11 bases. Germline CDR1 MNHEY, CDR2 SVGAGI. The CDR3 has 14 amino acids. The CDR3 here is CASSNDRYQETQYF. Written as DNA, the CDR3 is TGTGCCAGCAGCAACGACAGGTACCAAGAGACCCAGTACTTC.

The rearrangement joins TRBV5-4 to TRBJ2-1, with 9 bases identical to TRBD2. The junction had 9 bases not matched to a gene; V was cut back by 4 bases and J by 4 bases. Germline V lookup: CDR1 SGHNT, CDR2 YYREEE (reference sequence). The CDR3 loop spans 16 amino acids. Here the CDR3 reads CASSTGTSLPYNEQFF. The DNA for the CDR3 is TGTGCCAGCAGCACCGGGACTAGCCTCCCTTACAATGAGCAGTTCTTC.

The chain carries TRBV5-1 and TRBJ2-2; TRBD2 might be the D (5 bases). CDR3 length equals 16 residues. Germline V gives CDR1 SGHRS, CDR2 YFSETQ. V was trimmed by 1 base and J by 3 bases, leaving 13 bases between them. The CDR3 DNA follows: TGCGCCAGCAGCTTGCGGGCTTCCGGGGACACCGGGGAGCTGTTTTTT. Translated, it gives CASSLRASGDTGELFF. Based on the CDR3 plus reference TRBV5-1 and TRBJ2-2, the full variable domain is KAGVTQTPRYLIKTRGQQVTLSCSPISGHRSVSWYQQTPGQGLQFLFEYFSETQRNKGNFPGRFSGRQFSNSRSEMNVSTLELGDSALYLCASSLRASGDTGELFFGEGSRLTVL.

This sequence joins TRBV28 and TRBJ2-3; maybe TRBD1 (6 bases). The germline gives CDR1 MDHEN, CDR2 SYDVKM. V was cut by 3 bases and J by 5 bases, with 9 bases left in between. The length of the CDR3 is 13 residues. The CDR3 loop reads CASSFPGEDTQYF. The CDR3 DNA reads as TGTGCCAGCAGTTTCCCAGGGGAAGATACGCAGTATTTT.

In this sample, this clone turned up once. One end of the junction fails to match germline, which may point to a read error. For the CDR3, the DNA is TGCGCCAGCAGGCAAGGACAGGGGGCGAACTCTGAAGCTTTCTTT. Translating it yields CASRQGQGANSEAFF. The rearrangement uses TRBV4-3 and TRBJ1-1, with 11 bases identical to TRBD1. Germline loops: CDR1 LGHNA, CDR2 YSLEER. There are 15 residues in the CDR3.

This clone has only one observation. The V call is TRBV4-1, the J call TRBJ2-5, with D possibly TRBD2 on 5 matching bases. This CDR3 is 14 amino acids long. Trimming removed 0 bases from V and 5 bases from J, with 10 bases in between. Germline V gene data show CDR1 as MGHRA and CDR2 as YSYEKL. The CDR3 DNA reads as TGCGCCAGCAGCCAAGAAGGAAGAGGGGAGACCCAGTACTTC. Its translation: CASSQEGRGETQYF.

The rearrangement uses TRBV29-1 and TRBJ1-2; 10 nucleotides align to TRBD1. This CDR3 is built from 13 residues. Germline CDR1 and CDR2: SQVTM and ANQGSEA. Trimming took 7 bases from V and 6 from J; bases not matched to a gene: 8. DNA of the CDR3: TGCAGCGACCGACAGGGGGCGGGGAATGGCTACACCTTC. Encoded protein: CSDRQGAGNGYTF.

This clone was seen just once. The CDR3 nucleotides read TGTGCCTGGAGCCCGGGACAGACCTACGAGCAGTACTTC. It is translated as CAWSPGQTYEQYF. The chain couples TRBV30 to TRBJ2-7; 7 positions match TRBD1. V was clipped by 3 bases and J by 2 bases; unmatched bases: 4. The CDR3 length is 13 residues. Germline loops: CDR1 GTSNPN, CDR2 SVGIG (reference sequence).

The chain joins TRBV7-8 to TRBJ2-2; 8 nucleotides match TRBD2. The CDR3 length is 14 residues. V lost 5 bases, J lost 4 bases, and 3 bases stayed unmatched. CDR1 and CDR2 (germline): SGHVS, FQNEAQ. CDR3 nucleotides: TGTGCCAGCAGCGGACTAGCCTCCACCGGGGAGCTGTTTTTT. This gives the protein CASSGLASTGELFF.

The chain employs TRBV25-1 and TRBJ2-3, with TRBD1 matching over 9 bases. This CDR3 is built from 14 residues. CDR1 MGHDK and CDR2 SYGVNS come from the germline V gene. J gave up 3 bases and V 2 bases, and 0 bases lay outside the gene matches. CDR3 coding DNA: TGTGCCAGCAGTGAAGGGACAGGGACAGATACGCAGTATTTT. Its translation: CASSEGTGTDTQYF.

The CDR3 DNA follows: TGTGCCAGCAGTTTGGGGGCCTCGAACACTGAAGCTTTCTTT. Translation gives CASSLGASNTEAFF. The J gene is TRBJ1-1, the V gene TRBV28; D is perhaps TRBD1 (6 bases). The V gene's germline CDR1 is MDHEN and CDR2 SYDVKM. Trimming removed 3 bases at V and 1 base at J, with 9 bases between. CDR3 size: 14 residues.

CDR3 sequence (DNA): TGTGCCAGCAGTCCCGGACTGGCCGCCGGGGTGTACGAGCAGTACTTC. It translates to CASSPGLAAGVYEQYF. This chain uses TRBV27 with TRBJ2-7, with D perhaps matching TRBD2 (5 bases). Germline V gene sequence: CDR1 MNHEY, CDR2 SMNVEV (reference sequence). The CDR3 is 16 residues long. Trimming took off 5 bases at V and 4 bases at J, with 21 bases between the two ends.

V gene TRBV30 combines with J gene TRBJ2-3, with D perhaps TRBD2 (7 bases). CDR1 is GTSNPN and CDR2 is SVGIG in the germline V gene (reference sequence). CDR3 length: 13 amino acids. V was cut by 2 bases and J by 4 bases, with 10 bases left in between. The chain's CDR3 is CAWSSGGADTQYF. DNA of the CDR3: TGTGCCTGGAGTTCGGGGGGCGCAGATACGCAGTATTTT.

This clone came up once. The chain combines TRBV10-3 with TRBJ1-1, with 9 bases matching TRBD1. The CDR3 extends over 15 amino acids. Germline V gene data show CDR1 as ENHRY and CDR2 as SYGVKD. J lost 0 bases, V lost 2 bases, and 1 base had no gene match. CDR3 in amino acids: CAISEGTGMNTEAFF. In DNA form, the CDR3 reads TGTGCCATCAGTGAGGGGACAGGGATGAACACTGAAGCTTTCTTT.

This clone was counted a few times. The CDR3 spells CSVDGQGPVGYTF. In DNA form, the CDR3 reads TGCAGCGTTGATGGACAGGGGCCAGTCGGCTACACCTTC. The rearrangement uses TRBV29-1 and TRBJ1-2; 9 bases align to TRBD1. V shed 3 bases and J 8 bases; nucleotides not matched to a gene: 7. The CDR3 runs to 13 residues. Germline V lookup: CDR1 SQVTM, CDR2 ANQGSEA.

The chain is built from TRBV27 and TRBJ2-7, with TRBD2 matching over 14 bases. In germline, CDR1 is MNHEY, CDR2 SMNVEV (reference sequence). The CDR3 contains 16 residues. V was clipped by 3 bases and J by 6 bases; unmatched bases: 7. CDR3 region: CASSLDGTSGSTEQYF. The DNA for the CDR3 is TGTGCCAGCAGTTTGGATGGGACTAGCGGGAGCACCGAGCAGTACTTC.

CDR3 DNA sequence: TGTGCCAGCAGTTCCTTCTACGAGCAGTACTTC. This codes for CASSSFYEQYF. This chain connects TRBV28 to TRBJ2-7; D uncertain. Trimming cost V 4 bases and J 3 bases, with 4 bases left between them. This CDR3 has 11 amino acids. Germline CDR1 MDHEN, CDR2 SYDVKM.

This chain uses TRBV10-3 with TRBJ2-3, with 7 bases that match TRBD1. Germline CDR1 reads ENHRY; CDR2 reads SYGVKD. The CDR3 has 13 residues. V gave up 2 bases and J gave up 6 bases; unmatched junction bases: 2. The CDR3 DNA reads as TGTGCCATCAGTGAGCGACAGGGCGATACGCAGTATTTT. Amino acid sequence: CAISERQGDTQYF.

V gene TRBV24-1 combines with J gene TRBJ1-1; a weak D match, TRBD1 (5 bases). The V end was cut by 3 bases, the J end by 4 bases, with 14 bases between. CDR3 size: 15 residues. Germline lookup yields CDR1 KGHDR and CDR2 SFDVKD. The DNA of the CDR3 is TGTGCCACCAGTGATGCGACAGCGCGGGGCACTGAAGCTTTCTTT. Protein sequence: CATSDATARGTEAFF.